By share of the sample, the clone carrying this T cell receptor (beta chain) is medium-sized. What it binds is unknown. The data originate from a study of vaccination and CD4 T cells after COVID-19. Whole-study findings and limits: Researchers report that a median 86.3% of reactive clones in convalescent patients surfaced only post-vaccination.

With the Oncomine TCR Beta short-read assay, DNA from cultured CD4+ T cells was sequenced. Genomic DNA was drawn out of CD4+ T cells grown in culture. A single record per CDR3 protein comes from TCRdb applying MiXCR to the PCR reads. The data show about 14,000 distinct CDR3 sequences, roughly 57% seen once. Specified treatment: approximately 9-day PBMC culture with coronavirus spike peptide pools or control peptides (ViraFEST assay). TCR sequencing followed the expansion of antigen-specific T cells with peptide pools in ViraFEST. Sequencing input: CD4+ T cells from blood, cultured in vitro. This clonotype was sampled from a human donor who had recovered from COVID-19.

CDR3 protein: CASSLGLAGSTDTQYF. The CDR3 DNA sequence: TGTGCCAGCAGCCTCGGACTAGCGGGTAGCACAGATACGCAGTATTTT. The rearrangement links TRBV7-9 to TRBJ2-3, with 11 bases lining up with TRBD2. Germline V lookup: CDR1 SEHNR, CDR2 FQNEAQ (reference sequence). This CDR3 has 16 amino acids. V trimming: 5 bases; J trimming: 0 bases; junction bases outside the gene matches: 4.